These 15 T cell receptor beta chains originate from one sample sequenced in a study of blood T cell repertoires in COVID-19. Libraries were prepared by immunoSEQ multiplex PCR; TCRdb keeps only in-frame clonotypes and omits some of them. The sample yields a few hundred thousand clones, 80% to 85% seen once. Sequencing was performed on PBMCs or T cells enriched from blood (not recorded which). The receptors originated from a man in his fifties or sixties who had recovered from COVID-19.

V is TRBV6-1 and J is TRBJ2-6; the match to TRBD2 covers 7 bases. CDR3 length equals 16 residues. Trimming removed 3 bases from V and 4 bases from J; junction bases left unmatched: 6. Germline assignment: CDR1 MNHNS and CDR2 SASEGT. The CDR3 spells CASSDRAAGGANVLTF. The DNA for the CDR3 is TGTGCCAGCAGTGACAGGGCAGCGGGAGGGGCCAACGTCCTGACTTTC.

Turning to this clone: One end of the junction does not line up with germline, which may come from a read error. The chain combines TRBV29-1 with TRBJ1-2; D perhaps matches TRBD1 (6 bases). This CDR3 is built from 11 residues. Germline CDR1 SQVTM, CDR2 ANQGSEA. The CDR3 region is CSVEGQGSTLF. The CDR3 DNA is TGCAGCGTTGAAGGGCAGGGGTCCACCCTCTTC.

The rearrangement links TRBV11-2 to TRBJ2-1; 11 bases are shared with TRBD2. The CDR3 consists of 18 residues. Germline V gives CDR1 SGHAT, CDR2 FQNNGV. The V and J ends lost 0 bases and 4 bases, in that order; junction bases with no gene match: 8. CDR3 loop: CASSLEQLAGALYNEQFF. CDR3 nucleotides: TGTGCCAGCAGCTTAGAGCAACTAGCGGGAGCCTTGTACAATGAGCAGTTCTTC. Based on the CDR3 plus reference TRBV11-2 and TRBJ2-1, the full variable domain is EAGVAQSPRYKIIEKRQSVAFWCNPISGHATLYWYQQILGQGPKLLIQFQNNGVVDDSQLPKDRFSAERLKGVDSTLKIQPAKLEDSAVYLCASSLEQLAGALYNEQFFGPGTRLTVL.

The chain recombines TRBV29-1 with TRBJ1-5; D is uncertain. Trimming left V 8 bases short and J 4 bases short, with 24 bases between. Germline lookup yields CDR1 SQVTM and CDR2 ANQGSEA. The CDR3 consists of 16 residues. The CDR3 DNA reads TGCAGCCTAACCTACCCCCGTCTGAGCGCGAATCAGCCCCAGCATTTT. Encoded protein: CSLTYPRLSANQPQHF.

The chain links TRBV3-1 (or the pseudogene TRBV3-2) to TRBJ1-4, with TRBD1 matching 7 bases. The junction had 7 bases not matched to a gene; V was cut back by 6 bases and J by 6 bases. Germline loops: CDR1 LGHDT, CDR2 YNNKEL (reference sequence). The CDR3 is 14 amino acids. The DNA of the CDR3 is TGTGCCAGCAGGCGGGAAGGGGGCGATGAAAAACTGTTTTTT. This sequence encodes CASRREGGDEKLFF.

The V and J genes are TRBV9 and TRBJ1-6; D not resolved. CDR3 length equals 13 residues. The V gene's germline CDR1 is SGDLS and CDR2 YYNGEE. Trimming shortened V by 3 bases and J by 13 bases, and 14 bases separated the two germline ends. CDR3 in amino acids: CASSASPVSPLHF. In DNA form, the CDR3 reads TGTGCCAGCAGCGCAAGCCCTGTTTCCCCCCTCCACTTT.

This clone was detected only once. The rearrangement links TRBV19 to TRBJ2-7; TRBD1 agrees at 8 bases. Per the germline V gene, CDR1 is LNHDA and CDR2 is SQIVND (reference sequence). The CDR3 loop spans 14 amino acids. V shed 5 bases and J 3 bases; nucleotides not matched to a gene: 6. The CDR3 loop reads CASSDRGGIYEQYF. The CDR3 nucleotides read TGTGCCAGTAGTGACAGGGGCGGAATCTACGAGCAGTACTTC.

This clone has just one count. J is TRBJ1-1 and V is TRBV6-5; 7 bases are shared with TRBD1. Germline CDR1 reads MNHEY; CDR2 reads SVGAGI. The CDR3 has 14 residues. Trimming removed 3 bases from V and 4 bases from J; junction bases left unmatched: 5. CDR3 region: CASSYSQGGTEAFF. CDR3 DNA: TGTGCCAGCAGTTATTCGCAGGGGGGCACTGAAGCTTTCTTT.

In nucleotides, the CDR3 is TGTGCCAGCAGCCCTGCCCCTAGCGGGATCTACTCTGGGGTTTACGAGCAGTACTTC. Translation: CASSPAPSGIYSGVYEQYF. V and J are TRBV9 and TRBJ2-7; 9 bases line up with TRBD2. CDR3 length: 19 residues. The V gene end was trimmed by 4 bases and the J gene end by 4 bases; junction bases not matched to a gene: 21. Germline values: CDR1 SGDLS, CDR2 YYNGEE.

This clone was detected only once. The chain links TRBV7-2 to TRBJ2-5; D perhaps matches TRBD1 (6 bases). Trimming removed 3 bases at V and 5 bases at J, with 13 bases between. The CDR3 totals 14 residues. Germline V lookup: CDR1 SGHTA, CDR2 FQGNSA. CDR3 protein: CASSFGQRSETQYF. Here the CDR3 DNA reads TGTGCCAGCAGCTTTGGACAGAGAAGTGAGACCCAGTACTTC. Drawing the rest from reference TRBV7-2 and TRBJ2-5, the complete variable domain is GAGVSQSPSNKVTEKGKDVELRCDPISGHTALYWYRQSLGQGLEFLIYFQGNSAPDKSGLPSDRFSAERTGGSVSTLTIQRTQQEDSAVYLCASSFGQRSETQYFGPGTRLLVL.

The rearrangement links TRBV3-1 (or the pseudogene TRBV3-2) to TRBJ1-1; tentatively, D is TRBD1 (5 bases). The V gene lost 3 bases and the J gene lost 5 bases, with 13 bases spanning the gap. Germline values: CDR1 LGHDT, CDR2 YNNKEL (reference sequence). The CDR3 runs to 14 residues. The CDR3 sequence: CASSQLRGWTEAFF. CDR3 DNA sequence: TGTGCCAGCAGCCAGCTTAGGGGTTGGACTGAAGCTTTCTTT.

This chain connects TRBV5-1 to TRBJ1-1, with 10 nucleotides matching TRBD1. V trimming: 4 bases; J trimming: 3 bases; junction bases outside the gene matches: 6. The V gene's germline CDR1 is SGHRS and CDR2 YFSETQ. The CDR3 totals 15 residues. The CDR3 here is CASSPDRGWDTEAFF. In nucleotides, the CDR3 is TGCGCCAGCAGCCCGGACAGGGGGTGGGACACTGAAGCTTTCTTT.

The chain couples TRBV24-1 to TRBJ2-7; perhaps TRBD2 as D (5 bases). Germline V gene sequence: CDR1 KGHDR, CDR2 SFDVKD. The CDR3 covers 14 residues. V dropped 3 bases and J dropped 0 bases, with 8 bases sitting between them. CDR3 in amino acids: CATSDPGSSYEQYF. The CDR3 DNA follows: TGTGCCACCAGTGATCCGGGGAGCTCCTACGAGCAGTACTTC.

This chain connects TRBV2 to TRBJ1-3, with D possibly TRBD1 on 6 matching bases. Trimming pared 8 bases from V and 8 bases from J, leaving 22 bases between. Germline V CDR1 and CDR2: SNHLY, FYNNEI. This CDR3 spans 15 amino acids. The CDR3 DNA follows: TGTGCCAGCCGGGCCGGGACACTCCCTCGGGACACCATATATTTT. Translation: CASRAGTLPRDTIYF.

The V gene is TRBV28, the J gene TRBJ1-5, with 7 positions matching TRBD1. The CDR3 is 15 residues long. With V trimmed by 3 bases and J by 4 bases, 6 bases remained unmatched. Germline-derived CDR1 and CDR2 are MDHEN and SYDVKM. CDR3 DNA: TGTGCCAGCAGTTTTGCGGACAGGCAAAATCAGCCCCAGCATTTT. This gives the protein CASSFADRQNQPQHF.